This TCR beta chain was recorded in a study of Tregs in tolerant kidney transplant recipients. The count of this clone is one. With 4 bases removed from V and 4 bases from J, the gap between germline ends came to 13 bases. CDR1 is SGHTA, CDR2 FQGTGA, per germline. There are 14 residues in the CDR3. Sequenced by immunoSEQ multiplex PCR; TCRdb stores in-frame clones only, minus some. The repertoire includes some 110,000 clones, 92% of them detected once, and around 0.6% sits in the top ten. The sequencing sample was made of CD4+ T cells from blood. This chain uses TRBV7-3 with TRBJ1-1; D is uncertain. The TCR originated in a human donor in good health. CDR3 in DNA: TGTGCCAGCAGCTCCCGGGCGGGCGCCACTGAAGCTTTCTTT. Translating gives CASSSRAGATEAFF.